The entry that follows covers one TCR beta chain sequence. The antigen is not known. Documented time point: blood 2 weeks post-SBRT. Treatment reported: 15 Gy SBRT to primary tumor, nephrectomy 4 weeks later. The data stem from a study of radiation and T cells in renal cell carcinoma. Study background: Nephrectomy followed 15 Gy stereotactic body radiation by 4 weeks. Study findings and constraints: Pretreatment tumor biopsies were lacking, so baseline clonotypes are unknown.

TCRdb's table, derived via immunoSEQ multiplex PCR, lists solely in-frame clones and lacks some. The sample consists of 120,000 or so clones, more than 70% of them appearing once. The germline gives CDR1 SGHRS, CDR2 YFSETQ. V was pared by 3 bases and J by 2 bases, with 8 bases of the junction left unmatched. CDR3 length: 16 amino acids. The rearrangement uses TRBV5-1 and TRBJ1-1, with TRBD1 identical over 9 bases. The sequence was obtained from a woman in her seventies with renal cell carcinoma. This sample comprised blood, obtained from a patient whose treatment included radiotherapy and nephrectomy. CDR3 sequence reads: CASSSQGQGYNTEAFF. The CDR3 DNA follows: TGCGCCAGCAGCTCGCAAGGACAGGGGTACAACACTGAAGCTTTCTTT.